This passage covers 5 T cell receptor beta chains from one sample sequenced in a study of cytomegalovirus exposure and HLA in healthy donors. 60 Vbeta and 13 Jbeta primers were used in PCR. The assay was immunoSEQ multiplex PCR, and TCRdb's table has in-frame clones only and misses some. Here the sample spans about 120,000 clones, 65% to 85% being singletons. The sample comprised PBMCs. These receptors were obtained from a man aged 45-65 years in good health and CMV-seronegative.

CDR3 sequence reads: CASSGSAYEQYF. CDR3 coding DNA: TGTGCCAGTAGTGGCAGTGCCTACGAGCAGTACTTC. This chain connects TRBV19 to TRBJ2-7; D is unresolved. This CDR3 is 12 amino acids long. Germline-derived CDR1 and CDR2 are LNHDA and SQIVND (reference sequence). V lost 5 bases, J lost 2 bases, and 7 bases lay in between.

V usage is TRBV7-2 and J usage is TRBJ2-1, with 9 bases that match TRBD2. Germline CDR1 and CDR2: SGHTA and FQGNSA. J lost 0 bases, V lost 3 bases, and 6 bases had no gene match. The CDR3 has 17 residues. CDR3 coding DNA: TGTGCCAGCAGCTTCCGTAGCGGGGGTAGCTCCTACAATGAGCAGTTCTTC. Translating it yields CASSFRSGGSSYNEQFF.

This chain uses TRBV19 with TRBJ2-3; maybe TRBD2 (5 bases). Looked up from germline, CDR1 is LNHDA and CDR2 is SQIVND (reference sequence). This CDR3 has 13 residues. The ends were cut back, 8 bases at V and 10 bases at J, with 19 bases in the middle. CDR3 in amino acids: CASGGGPSIAQYF. DNA of the CDR3: TGTGCCAGTGGAGGCGGGCCCTCCATCGCGCAGTATTTT.

This clone was counted only a few times. This rearrangement joins TRBV11-2 to TRBJ2-5; 8 bases map to TRBD2. CDR1 SGHAT and CDR2 FQNNGV come from the germline V gene. The CDR3 is made up of 16 amino acids. The J segment lost 3 bases and the V segment lost 3 bases, leaving 9 bases of the junction unmatched. In DNA, the CDR3 is TGTGCCAGCAGCTTTGCTGGACTAGCAGCCAAAGAGACCCAGTACTTC. Translation gives CASSFAGLAAKETQYF.

V and J are TRBV10-3 and TRBJ2-1; 7 positions agree with TRBD1. Germline assignment: CDR1 ENHRY and CDR2 SYGVKD. The CDR3 contains 15 residues. Trimming at V came to 10 bases and at J to 0 bases, leaving 9 bases not matched to a gene. The CDR3 DNA sequence: TGTGCCACCTCCGGTAGGGACAGCTCCTACAATGAGCAGTTCTTC. It codes for CATSGRDSSYNEQFF.